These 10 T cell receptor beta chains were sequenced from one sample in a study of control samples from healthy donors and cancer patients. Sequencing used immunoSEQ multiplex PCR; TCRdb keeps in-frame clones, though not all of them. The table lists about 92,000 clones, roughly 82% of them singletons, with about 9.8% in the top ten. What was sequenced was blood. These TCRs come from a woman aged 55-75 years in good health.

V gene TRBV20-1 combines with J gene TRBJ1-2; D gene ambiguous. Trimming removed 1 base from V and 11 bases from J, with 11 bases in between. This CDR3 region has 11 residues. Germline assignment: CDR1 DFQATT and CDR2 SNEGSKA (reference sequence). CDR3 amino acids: CSARGTGKYTF. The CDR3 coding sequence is TGCAGTGCTAGAGGGACGGGCAAATACACCTTC.

CDR3 protein: CASSFQGARGYTF. For the CDR3, the DNA is TGTGCCAGCAGTTTTCAGGGGGCGCGTGGCTACACCTTC. The chain uses TRBV12-3 or TRBV12-4 and TRBJ1-2; 8 nucleotides align to TRBD1. The CDR3 runs to 13 residues. The ends lost 3 bases at V and 7 bases at J; junction bases unmatched: 4.

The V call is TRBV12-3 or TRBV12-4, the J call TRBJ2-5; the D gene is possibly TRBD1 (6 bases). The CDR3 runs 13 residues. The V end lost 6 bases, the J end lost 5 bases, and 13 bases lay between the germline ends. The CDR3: CASSWTVRETQYF. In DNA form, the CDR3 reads TGTGCCAGCAGCTGGACAGTTAGGGAGACCCAGTACTTC.

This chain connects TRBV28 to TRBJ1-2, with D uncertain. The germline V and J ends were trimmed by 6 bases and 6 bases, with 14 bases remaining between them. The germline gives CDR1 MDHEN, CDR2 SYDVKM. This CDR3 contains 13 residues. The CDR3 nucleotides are TGTGCCAGCAGGTTCCACGGTGGGGATGGCTACACCTTC. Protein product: CASRFHGGDGYTF.

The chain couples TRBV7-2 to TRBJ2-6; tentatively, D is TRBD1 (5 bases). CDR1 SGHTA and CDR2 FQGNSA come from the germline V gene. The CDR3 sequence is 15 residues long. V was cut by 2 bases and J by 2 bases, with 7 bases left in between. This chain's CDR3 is CASSLSRAGANVLTF. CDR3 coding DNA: TGTGCCAGCAGCTTAAGCAGGGCTGGGGCCAACGTCCTGACTTTC.

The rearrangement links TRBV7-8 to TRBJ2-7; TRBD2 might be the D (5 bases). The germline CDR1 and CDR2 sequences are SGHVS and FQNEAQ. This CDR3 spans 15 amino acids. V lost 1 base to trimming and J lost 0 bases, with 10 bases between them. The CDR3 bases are TGTGCCAGCAGCTTAGGTGGCGGACTCTCCTACGAGCAGTACTTC. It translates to CASSLGGGLSYEQYF.

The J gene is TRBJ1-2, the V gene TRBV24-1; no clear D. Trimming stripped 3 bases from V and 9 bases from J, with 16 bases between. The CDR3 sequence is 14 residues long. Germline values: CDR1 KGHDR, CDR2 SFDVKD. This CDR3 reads CATSDPIDSGSYTF. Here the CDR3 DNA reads TGTGCCACCAGTGATCCAATTGACTCGGGGAGCTACACCTTC.

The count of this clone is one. The DNA of the CDR3 is TGTGCCAGCAGTAAGGACAGCCTACAAGAGACCCAGTACTTC. This gives the protein CASSKDSLQETQYF. The chain links TRBV28 to TRBJ2-5, with a weak D call TRBD1 (6 bases). This CDR3 spans 14 amino acids. V was clipped by 5 bases and J by 2 bases, with 12 bases between them. The germline gives CDR1 MDHEN, CDR2 SYDVKM.

CDR3 sequence reads: CASSLNWASNYGYTF. CDR3 bases: TGCGCCAGCAGCTTGAATTGGGCCTCTAACTATGGCTACACCTTC. J is TRBJ1-2 and V is TRBV5-1; D remains unclear. The CDR3 is made up of 15 amino acids. Trimming took off 1 base at V and 0 bases at J, with 10 bases between the two ends. Germline CDR1 reads SGHRS; CDR2 reads YFSETQ.

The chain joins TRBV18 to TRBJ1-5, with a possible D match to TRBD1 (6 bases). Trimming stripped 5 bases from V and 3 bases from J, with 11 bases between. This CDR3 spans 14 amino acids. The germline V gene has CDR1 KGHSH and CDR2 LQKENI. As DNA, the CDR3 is TGTGCCAGCTCAGTCAACAGGGACAATCAGCCCCAGCATTTT. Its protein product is CASSVNRDNQPQHF.